This passage covers 30 T cell receptor beta chains from one sample sequenced in a study of shared clonotypes between healthy human individuals. Generated by immunoSEQ multiplex PCR, the TCRdb table keeps only in-frame clones and is missing some. The profile shows over 1.5 million clones, 95% to 99% of them singletons. Material for sequencing was naive CD4+ T cells sorted from blood. Indicated subset: CD45RA+ positively selected. These receptors were taken from a man aged 25-40 years in good health.

The gene calls are TRBV5-4 and TRBJ1-5; no definite D call. Trimming took 4 bases from V and 5 from J, leaving 13 bases between them. The CDR3 loop spans 14 amino acids. Germline values: CDR1 SGHNT, CDR2 YYREEE (reference sequence). The CDR3 loop reads CASSPAPSDQPQHF. CDR3 coding DNA: TGTGCCAGCAGCCCCGCTCCGTCGGATCAGCCCCAGCATTTT.

This clone came up once. The V gene is TRBV6-5, the J gene TRBJ2-2; TRBD2 matches at 9 bases. Germline lookup yields CDR1 MNHEY and CDR2 SVGAGI. Trimming removed 6 bases from V and 4 bases from J; junction bases left unmatched: 9. The CDR3 runs to 16 residues. The CDR3 is CASRYRSGRRTGELFF. The CDR3 DNA follows: TGTGCCAGCAGATACCGTAGCGGGAGACGCACCGGGGAGCTGTTTTTT.

The rearrangement uses TRBV14 and TRBJ2-5, with 8 bases fitting TRBD1. With V trimmed by 3 bases and J by 2 bases, 5 bases remained unmatched. The CDR3 runs 15 residues. Germline CDR1 SGHDN, CDR2 FVKESK. The CDR3 is CASSQGDRLQETQYF. The DNA of the CDR3 is TGTGCCAGCAGCCAGGGGGACAGGCTACAAGAGACCCAGTACTTC.

The rearrangement joins TRBV15 to TRBJ2-1; TRBD2 agrees at 8 bases. The CDR3 loop spans 19 amino acids. CDR1 and CDR2 from the germline V gene are LNHNV and YYDKDF (reference sequence). V trimming: 2 bases; J trimming: 8 bases; junction bases outside the gene matches: 20. This chain's CDR3 is CATSRRPFTNLAGGDEQFF. The DNA of the CDR3 is TGTGCCACCAGCAGACGACCATTTACAAACCTAGCGGGCGGAGATGAGCAGTTCTTC.

This sequence joins TRBV28 and TRBJ1-2; TRBD1 agrees at 7 bases. V shed 6 bases and J 4 bases; nucleotides not matched to a gene: 11. This CDR3 spans 15 amino acids. From germline, CDR1 is MDHEN and CDR2 SYDVKM. CDR3 sequence reads: CASRSRTGRLYGYTF. The CDR3 DNA sequence: TGTGCCAGCAGGTCCAGGACAGGACGGCTCTATGGCTACACCTTC.

The rearrangement uses TRBV6-1 and TRBJ1-5, with 7 bases matching TRBD1. Germline V gives CDR1 MNHNS, CDR2 SASEGT. CDR3 length: 14 amino acids. V gave up 3 bases and J gave up 5 bases; unmatched junction bases: 4. For the CDR3, the DNA is TGTGCCAGCAGTGATCCAGGGGGTTATCAGCCCCAGCATTTT. Amino acid sequence: CASSDPGGYQPQHF.

The chain has TRBV7-9 and TRBJ2-7; D may be TRBD2 (5 bases). The V gene's germline CDR1 is SEHNR and CDR2 FQNEAQ (reference sequence). The CDR3 extends over 15 amino acids. The germline V and J ends were trimmed by 2 bases and 3 bases, with 14 bases remaining between them. The CDR3 spells CASSLPRVANYEQYF. The DNA of the CDR3 is TGTGCCAGCAGCTTACCCCGGGTAGCGAACTACGAGCAGTACTTC. The variable domain in full, completed from reference TRBV7-9 and TRBJ2-7, reads DTGVSQNPRHKITKRGQNVTFRCDPISEHNRLYWYRQTLGQGPEFLTYFQNEAQLEKSRLLSDRFSAERPKGSFSTLEIQRTEQGDSAMYLCASSLPRVANYEQYFGPGTRLTVT.

V is TRBV5-1 and J is TRBJ2-1; D is ambiguous. V shed 2 bases and J shed 7 bases, with 13 bases lying between them. This CDR3 contains 14 residues. The germline V gene encodes CDR1 SGHRS and CDR2 YFSETQ. CDR3 loop: CASSLDPKTNEQFF. CDR3 coding DNA: TGCGCCAGCAGCTTAGACCCAAAAACTAATGAGCAGTTCTTC.

This clone has a single count. The same CDR3 arises from other DNA sequences in this sample as well. J is TRBJ2-5 and V is TRBV18, with 13 bases identical to TRBD2. The J segment lost 2 bases and the V segment lost 4 bases, leaving 1 base of the junction unmatched. The CDR3 runs 15 residues. Germline V lookup: CDR1 KGHSH, CDR2 LQKENI. The CDR3 reads CASSLGLAGQETQYF. The CDR3, as DNA: TGTGCCAGCTCACTGGGACTAGCGGGGCAAGAGACCCAGTACTTC.

The chain employs TRBV2 and TRBJ1-1; D gene uncertain. Germline V gene sequence: CDR1 SNHLY, CDR2 FYNNEI. V lost 3 bases, J lost 1 base, and 9 bases lay in between. The CDR3 totals 14 residues. In nucleotides, the CDR3 is TGTGCCAGCAGTGAGTCCAGCCGGAACACTGAAGCTTTCTTT. This sequence encodes CASSESSRNTEAFF.

The genes are TRBV6-4 and TRBJ2-1; maybe TRBD1 (7 bases). This CDR3 spans 13 amino acids. With 6 bases removed from V and 6 bases from J, the gap between germline ends came to 12 bases. Germline CDR1 is MRHNA and CDR2 is SNTAGT. CDR3 protein: CASSRQGGNEQFF. The DNA for the CDR3 is TGTGCCAGCAGCAGACAGGGAGGCAATGAGCAGTTCTTC.

V gene TRBV5-4 combines with J gene TRBJ2-5, with TRBD1 matching over 8 bases. This CDR3 comprises 15 residues. With 4 bases clipped from V and 2 bases from J, the junction kept 7 bases outside the gene matches. Germline CDR1 is SGHNT and CDR2 is YYREEE (reference sequence). This chain's CDR3 is CASSPTWTGQETQYF. CDR3 sequence (DNA): TGTGCCAGCAGCCCTACGTGGACAGGGCAAGAGACCCAGTACTTC. Full variable domain (missing parts from reference TRBV5-4 and TRBJ2-5): ETGVTQSPTHLIKTRGQQVTLRCSSQSGHNTVSWYQQALGQGPQFIFQYYREEENGRGNFPPRFSGLQFPNYSSELNVNALELDDSALYLCASSPTWTGQETQYFGPGTRLLVL.

The chain carries TRBV5-4 and TRBJ2-7, with D unresolved. CDR1 SGHNT and CDR2 YYREEE come from the germline V gene (reference sequence). The CDR3 totals 14 residues. V lost 0 bases to trimming and J lost 3 bases, with 10 bases between them. As DNA, the CDR3 is TGTGCCAGCAGCTTGGAGCAGAAGGGCTACGAGCAGTACTTC. This codes for CASSLEQKGYEQYF.

The J gene is TRBJ1-2, the V gene TRBV5-1; maybe TRBD1 (5 bases). CDR1 is SGHRS and CDR2 is YFSETQ in the germline V gene. The CDR3 spans 16 residues. The V end lost 3 bases, the J end lost 1 base, and 16 bases lay between the germline ends. The DNA for the CDR3 is TGCGCCAGCAGCTCCGGGACTTTCAGAGATAACTATGGCTACACCTTC. Protein: CASSSGTFRDNYGYTF.

This chain uses TRBV29-1 with TRBJ2-3; D is perhaps TRBD1 or TRBD2 (5 bases each). Trimming pared 7 bases from V and 5 bases from J, leaving 19 bases between. Germline CDR1 SQVTM, CDR2 ANQGSEA. CDR3 length equals 14 residues. The CDR3 here is CSATGTPQVDTQYF. DNA for the CDR3: TGCAGCGCAACCGGGACCCCACAGGTAGATACGCAGTATTTT.

Written as DNA, the CDR3 is TGTGCCAGCAGCAGGGGACAGGGAAACTACGAGCAGTACTTC. Its protein is CASSRGQGNYEQYF. This sequence joins TRBV7-2 and TRBJ2-7; TRBD1 matches 9 bases. The CDR3 totals 14 residues. Germline V CDR1 and CDR2: SGHTA, FQGNSA. The V segment lost 5 bases and the J segment 3 bases; nucleotides outside the gene matches: 5.

The chain combines TRBV5-5 with TRBJ1-4; D is undetermined. Trimming took off 0 bases at V and 7 bases at J, with 10 bases between the two ends. CDR3 length: 14 residues. Germline assignment: CDR1 SGHKS and CDR2 YYEKEE (reference sequence). The CDR3, as DNA: TGTGCCAGCAGCTTGGCACCGCGGGGTGAAAAACTGTTTTTT. It is translated as CASSLAPRGEKLFF.

V is TRBV7-2 and J is TRBJ2-3; 14 nucleotides line up with TRBD2. This CDR3 spans 15 amino acids. The germline CDR1 and CDR2 sequences are SGHTA and FQGNSA. Trimming at V came to 5 bases and at J to 6 bases, leaving 4 bases not matched to a gene. DNA for the CDR3: TGTGCCAGCAGCCCACGACTAGCGGGAGGGGATACGCAGTATTTT. This codes for CASSPRLAGGDTQYF.

V usage is TRBV9 and J usage is TRBJ2-3; D call uncertain. CDR3 length: 13 amino acids. Germline lookup yields CDR1 SGDLS and CDR2 YYNGEE. V lost 6 bases and J lost 2, with 10 bases in between. CDR3 DNA: TGTGCCAGCAACGATGCAGTCACAGATACGCAGTATTTT. It translates to CASNDAVTDTQYF. Filled out from reference TRBV9 and TRBJ2-3, the complete variable domain reads DSGVTQTPKHLITATGQRVTLRCSPRSGDLSVYWYQQSLDQGLQFLIQYYNGEERAKGNILERFSAQQFPDLHSELNLSSLELGDSALYFCASNDAVTDTQYFGPGTRLTVL.

This chain uses TRBV28 with TRBJ2-5; no definite D call. Trimming left V 3 bases short and J 5 bases short, with 13 bases between. This CDR3 is built from 14 residues. Looked up from germline, CDR1 is MDHEN and CDR2 is SYDVKM. The CDR3 bases are TGTGCCAGCAGTTTTTTTGCTTCCCGGGAGACCCAGTACTTC. Protein sequence: CASSFFASRETQYF.

The rearrangement links TRBV5-4 to TRBJ2-1, with TRBD2 identical over 7 bases. The J segment lost 7 bases and the V segment lost 2 bases, leaving 6 bases of the junction unmatched. This CDR3 has 14 residues. The V gene's germline CDR1 is SGHNT and CDR2 YYREEE (reference sequence). CDR3 residues: CASSFGGSLNEQFF. The DNA of the CDR3 is TGTGCCAGCAGCTTTGGCGGGAGTCTAAATGAGCAGTTCTTC.

The DNA of the CDR3 is TGTGCCAGCAGCTCACAGGGGGCCGGGGAGACCCAGTACTTC. Its translation is CASSSQGAGETQYF. This chain links TRBV11-3 with TRBJ2-5; 9 positions match TRBD1. The CDR3 loop spans 14 amino acids. Germline V gives CDR1 SGHNT, CDR2 YENEEA. With 4 bases clipped from V and 5 bases from J, the junction kept 5 bases outside the gene matches.

The rearrangement uses TRBV15 and TRBJ1-5; D is possibly TRBD1 (6 bases). This CDR3 has 14 amino acids. V gave up 6 bases and J gave up 6 bases, with 15 bases separating them. Germline V lookup: CDR1 LNHNV, CDR2 YYDKDF (reference sequence). The CDR3 sequence: CATREWGAGQPQHF. CDR3 nucleotides: TGTGCCACCAGAGAATGGGGGGCCGGTCAGCCCCAGCATTTT. Combining the CDR3 with reference TRBV15 and TRBJ1-5 gives the whole variable domain DAMVIQNPRYQVTQFGKPVTLSCSQTLNHNVMYWYQQKSSQAPKLLFHYYDKDFNNEADTPDNFQSRRPNTSFCFLDIRSPGLGDTAMYLCATREWGAGQPQHFGDGTRLSIL.

This chain uses TRBV6-5 with TRBJ1-2; tentative D call: TRBD1 (6 bases). In germline, CDR1 is MNHEY, CDR2 SVGAGI. This CDR3 is 15 amino acids long. With 2 bases removed from V and 8 bases from J, the gap between germline ends came to 18 bases. The CDR3 sequence: CASSYVSGTPWGYTF. In DNA, the CDR3 is TGTGCCAGCAGTTACGTTTCCGGGACACCCTGGGGCTACACCTTC.

The rearrangement links TRBV11-2 to TRBJ2-1, with D uncertain. Trimming removed 3 bases from V and 5 bases from J, with 8 bases in between. The V gene's germline CDR1 is SGHAT and CDR2 FQNNGV. The CDR3 is 13 amino acids. The CDR3 DNA reads TGTGCCAGCAGCTTCAGAGGCAACAATGAGCAGTTCTTC. Residues: CASSFRGNNEQFF.

The chain uses TRBV6-6 and TRBJ1-1, with a tentative D call TRBD1 (6 bases). The CDR3 is 14 residues long. Germline lookup yields CDR1 MNHNY and CDR2 SVGAGI (reference sequence). The V end was cut by 4 bases, the J end by 10 bases, with 19 bases between. In nucleotides, the CDR3 is TGTGCCAGCAGTTCAGACAGTCGGGGGCTTCGAGCTTTCTTT. It yields the protein CASSSDSRGLRAFF.

This clone was found once. The chain couples TRBV29-1 to TRBJ2-7; D may be TRBD1 or TRBD2 (5 bases each). Germline-derived CDR1 and CDR2 are SQVTM and ANQGSEA. This CDR3 region has 12 residues. V gave up 6 bases and J gave up 3 bases, with 12 bases separating them. CDR3 protein: CSVVRDGYEQYF. CDR3 nucleotides: TGCAGCGTAGTACGGGACGGCTACGAGCAGTACTTC.

V gene TRBV10-3 combines with J gene TRBJ2-7; 7 nucleotides agree with TRBD1. Unmatched junction bases numbered 11, after V lost 4 bases and J lost 2 bases. Germline CDR1 and CDR2: ENHRY and SYGVKD. The CDR3 has 16 residues. The CDR3 DNA sequence: TGTGCCATCAGTGGATCCGGAACAGGGGTTCCCTACGAGCAGTACTTC. It is translated as CAISGSGTGVPYEQYF.

The chain recombines TRBV5-1 with TRBJ2-7; D is possibly TRBD2 (6 bases). The length of the CDR3 is 13 residues. The germline V and J ends were trimmed by 5 bases and 6 bases, with 15 bases remaining between them. Germline V gene lookup returns CDR1 SGHRS and CDR2 YFSETQ. CDR3 amino acids: CASRDALEGEQYF. CDR3 DNA sequence: TGCGCCAGCAGGGATGCACTGGAGGGCGAGCAGTACTTC.

This chain links TRBV18 with TRBJ2-2; 8 bases fit TRBD1. Looked up from germline, CDR1 is KGHSH and CDR2 is LQKENI. V trimming: 2 bases; J trimming: 1 base; junction bases outside the gene matches: 3. This CDR3 has 16 residues. The CDR3 sequence is CASSPSGTGNTGELFF. For the CDR3, the DNA is TGTGCCAGCTCACCATCCGGGACAGGGAACACCGGGGAGCTGTTTTTT.